This is a list of T cell receptor beta chains from one sample in a study of T cells after yellow fever vaccination. TCRdb reanalysed the 5' RACE reads using MiXCR and keeps one entry per CDR3 protein. The data contain some 560,000 distinct CDR3 sequences, around 21% of them singletons. The source material was PBMCs, sampled 15 days after the yellow fever booster vaccination. These receptors all come from a man under 40 who received the YFV17D yellow fever vaccine. The conserved cysteine and the conserved F or W are not part of the CDR3 here. Fields, in order: J gene, CDR3 length, V gene, CDR3 protein.

TRBJ1-1 13 TRBV27 ASSLSEIPRTEAF
TRBJ2-7 13 TRBV28 ASSSAEFLNYEQY
TRBJ1-2 10 TRBV20-1 SASYRVYGYT
TRBJ2-3 12 TRBV20-1 SAGLAGARDTQY
TRBJ2-7 13 TRBV7-8 ASSSDRGLPYEQY
TRBJ1-2 11 TRBV20-1 SAFSRGWGGYT
TRBJ2-5 13 TRBV7-9 ASSQLLTGWETQY
TRBJ2-7 14 TRBV7-2 ASSPQQGLESYEQY
TRBJ2-7 12 TRBV10-2 ASTRTSGTYEQY
TRBJ2-1 8 TRBV2 ASRYDREF
TRBJ2-1 10 TRBV10-2 ASSELYNEQF
TRBJ1-2 11 TRBV4-3 ASSQDYGSGYT
TRBJ2-7 11 TRBV4-1 ASSQGIVAPKY
TRBJ2-7 13 TRBV6-1 ASSEGLANTYEQY
TRBJ2-3 15 TRBV3-1 ASSPQIWRLDTDTQY
TRBJ2-7 13 TRBV19 ASSMKGTASYEQY
TRBJ2-1 13 TRBV12-3/TRBV12-4 ASIYGSGSYNEQF
TRBJ2-5 12 TRBV11-3 ASSLGGERETQY
TRBJ2-7 13 TRBV20-1 SASARGESSYEQY
TRBJ2-1 14 TRBV7-3 ASTPDGGGGHNEQF
TRBJ2-7 11 TRBV7-2 ASSLGGRYEQY
TRBJ1-5 13 TRBV11-2 ASSFVANSNQPQH
TRBJ2-5 10 TRBV2 ASTEKKETQY
TRBJ2-3 15 TRBV5-1 ASSLYDPERGTDTQY
TRBJ2-1 12 TRBV12-3/TRBV12-4 ASSFVLAGGEQF
TRBJ1-2 11 TRBV4-3 ASSQEEGRGYT
TRBJ2-6 14 TRBV20-1 SASVAFAGGANVLT
TRBJ1-2 11 TRBV28 ASSLRPGGGYT
TRBJ2-5 15 TRBV12-3/TRBV12-4 ASSTPRSSGGGETQY
TRBJ2-7 12 TRBV5-6 AMSPGVHVFEQY
TRBJ2-3 14 TRBV6-1 ASSESRGRFGDTQY
TRBJ2-2 14 TRBV5-4 ASSPEGLAGVRELF
TRBJ2-5 10 TRBV27 AQSPGRETQY
TRBJ2-1 14 TRBV5-1 ASSLAGLAVGNEQF
TRBJ2-1 9 TRBV20-1 SASVYNEQF
TRBJ2-3 11 TRBV20-1 SVWTQYTDTQY
TRBJ2-1 12 TRBV12-3/TRBV12-4 ASSYSGRMSEQF
TRBJ2-1 13 TRBV5-1 ASSPGQGAYNEQF
TRBJ2-5 11 TRBV11-1 ASSLKSGETQY
TRBJ2-1 13 TRBV29-1 SVGFAGGIYNEQF
TRBJ1-1 11 TRBV18 ASSPSDGLSAF
TRBJ2-5 11 TRBV9 ASSGRQSETQY
TRBJ2-4 14 TRBV12-5 ASGPLSQAVKNIQY
TRBJ1-1 14 TRBV4-3 ASSQMGQLGGTEAF
TRBJ2-3 16 TRBV15 ATSRDKEDGRGTDTQY
TRBJ2-3 9 TRBV20-1 SPERGDTQY
TRBJ2-1 11 TRBV7-3 ASSLEAVNEQF
TRBJ2-5 15 TRBV7-2 ASSLTREFVFQETQY
TRBJ1-2 13 TRBV11-2 ASSLGLAGVYGYT
TRBJ1-1 10 TRBV5-1 ASSLVGSEAF
TRBJ2-7 9 TRBV5-1 ASSSDWEQY
TRBJ2-1 12 TRBV11-2 ASSLDWADYEQF
TRBJ2-5 11 TRBV28 ASSSPGEETQY
TRBJ2-2 13 TRBV20-1 SARDNYRVKGELF
TRBJ2-7 13 TRBV9 ASSPAGLAGYEQY
TRBJ2-5 13 TRBV27 ASSLFSSTQETQY
TRBJ2-7 13 TRBV6-2/TRBV6-3 ASPRGSGRLYEQY
TRBJ2-3 15 TRBV5-4 ASSLVPSGRATDTQY
TRBJ2-5 11 TRBV20-1 SAASGREETQY